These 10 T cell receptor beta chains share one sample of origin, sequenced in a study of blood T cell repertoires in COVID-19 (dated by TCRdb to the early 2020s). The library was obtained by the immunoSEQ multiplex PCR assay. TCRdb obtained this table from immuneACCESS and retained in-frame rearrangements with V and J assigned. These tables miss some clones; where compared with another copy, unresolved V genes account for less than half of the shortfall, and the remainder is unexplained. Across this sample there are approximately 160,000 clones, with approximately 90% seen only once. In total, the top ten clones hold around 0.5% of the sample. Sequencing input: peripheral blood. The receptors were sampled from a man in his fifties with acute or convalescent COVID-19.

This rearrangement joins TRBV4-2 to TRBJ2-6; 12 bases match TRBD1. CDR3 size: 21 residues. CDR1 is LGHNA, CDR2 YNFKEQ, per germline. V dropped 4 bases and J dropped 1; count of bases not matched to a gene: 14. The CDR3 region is CASSPLFGTGGFGSGANVLTF. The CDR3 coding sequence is TGTGCCAGCAGCCCACTTTTCGGGACAGGGGGCTTCGGTTCTGGGGCCAACGTCCTGACTTTC.

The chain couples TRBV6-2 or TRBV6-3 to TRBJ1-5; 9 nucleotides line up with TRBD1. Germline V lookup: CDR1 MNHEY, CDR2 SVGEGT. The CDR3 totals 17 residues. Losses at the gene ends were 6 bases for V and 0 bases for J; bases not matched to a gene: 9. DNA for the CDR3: TGTGCCAGCAGCCGGGACAGGGCTTTTTTTAGCAATCAGCCCCAGCATTTT. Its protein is CASSRDRAFFSNQPQHF.

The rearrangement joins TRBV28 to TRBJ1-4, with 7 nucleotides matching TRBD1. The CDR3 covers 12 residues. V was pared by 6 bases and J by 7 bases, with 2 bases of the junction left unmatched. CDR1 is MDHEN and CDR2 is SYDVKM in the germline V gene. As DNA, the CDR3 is TGTGCCAGCAGGGGACAGTCTGAAAAACTGTTTTTT. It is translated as CASRGQSEKLFF.

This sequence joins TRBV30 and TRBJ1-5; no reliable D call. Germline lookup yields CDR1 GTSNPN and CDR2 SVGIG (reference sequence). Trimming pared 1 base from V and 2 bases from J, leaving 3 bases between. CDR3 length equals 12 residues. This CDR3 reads CAWSAGNQPQHF. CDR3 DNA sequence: TGTGCCTGGAGTGCTGGCAATCAGCCCCAGCATTTT. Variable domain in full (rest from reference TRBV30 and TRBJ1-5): SQTIHQWPATLVQPVGSPLSLECTVEGTSNPNLYWYRQAAGRGLQLLFYSVGIGQISSEVPQNLSASRPQDRQFILSSKKLLLSDSGFYLCAWSAGNQPQHFGDGTRLSIL.

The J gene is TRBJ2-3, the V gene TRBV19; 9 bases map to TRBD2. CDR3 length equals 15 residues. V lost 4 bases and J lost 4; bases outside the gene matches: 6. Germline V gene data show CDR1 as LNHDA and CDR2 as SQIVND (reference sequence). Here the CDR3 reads CASSTSGGFPDTQYF. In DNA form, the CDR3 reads TGTGCCAGTAGTACCAGCGGGGGGTTTCCAGATACGCAGTATTTT.

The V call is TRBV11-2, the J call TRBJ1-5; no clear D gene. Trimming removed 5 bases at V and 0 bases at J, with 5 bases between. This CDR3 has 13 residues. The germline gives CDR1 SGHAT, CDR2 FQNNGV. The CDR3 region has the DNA TGTGCCAGCAGCACATATAGCAATCAGCCCCAGCATTTT. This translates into CASSTYSNQPQHF.

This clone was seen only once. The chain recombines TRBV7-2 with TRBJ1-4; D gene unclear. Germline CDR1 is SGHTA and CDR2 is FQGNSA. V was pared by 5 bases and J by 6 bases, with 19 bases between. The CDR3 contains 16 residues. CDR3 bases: TGTGCCAGCAGCCCTCGGGAACCGGGGTGGGATGAAAAACTGTTTTTT. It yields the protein CASSPREPGWDEKLFF.

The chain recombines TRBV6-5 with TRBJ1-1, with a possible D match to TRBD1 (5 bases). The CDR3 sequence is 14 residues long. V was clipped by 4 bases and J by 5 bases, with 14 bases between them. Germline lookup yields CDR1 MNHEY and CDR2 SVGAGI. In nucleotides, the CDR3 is TGTGCCAGCAGTTCAGGGACGCGGGGAACTGAAGCTTTCTTT. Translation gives CASSSGTRGTEAFF.

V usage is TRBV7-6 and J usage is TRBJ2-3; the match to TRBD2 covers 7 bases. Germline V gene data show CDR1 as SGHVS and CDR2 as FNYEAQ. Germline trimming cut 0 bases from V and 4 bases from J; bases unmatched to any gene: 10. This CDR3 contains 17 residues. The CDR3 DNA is TGTGCCAGCAGCTTAGCTGGAGGGAGGGACGGGGCAGATACGCAGTATTTT. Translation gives CASSLAGGRDGADTQYF.

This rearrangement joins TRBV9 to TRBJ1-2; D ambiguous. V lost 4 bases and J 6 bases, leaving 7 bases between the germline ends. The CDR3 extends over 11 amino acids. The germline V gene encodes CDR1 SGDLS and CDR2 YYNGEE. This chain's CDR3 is CASSRHDGYTF. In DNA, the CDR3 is TGTGCCAGCAGCCGACATGATGGCTACACCTTC.